These 10 T cell receptor beta chains were sequenced from one sample in a study of blood T cell repertoires in COVID-19. The table came from immunoSEQ multiplex PCR; TCRdb's copy has only in-frame clones and leaves some out. The table lists more than 300,000 clones, about 90% of them singletons. The specimen was PBMCs or T cells enriched from blood (not recorded which). The receptors were gathered from a middle-aged man in a cohort exposed to, infected with or recovered from COVID-19 (not recorded which).

The rearrangement joins TRBV3-1 (or the pseudogene TRBV3-2) to TRBJ2-7, with D possibly matching TRBD2 (5 bases). The length of the CDR3 is 14 residues. The germline gives CDR1 LGHDT, CDR2 YNNKEL (reference sequence). The ends were cut back, 4 bases at V and 2 bases at J, with 12 bases in the middle. CDR3 bases: TGTGCCAGCAGCCGACGAACTAGTACCTACGAGCAGTACTTC. This translates into CASSRRTSTYEQYF.

V is TRBV7-9 and J is TRBJ1-1; 8 bases line up with TRBD1. Germline CDR1 is SEHNR and CDR2 is FQNEAQ (reference sequence). The CDR3 loop spans 15 amino acids. The ends lost 4 bases at V and 3 bases at J; junction bases unmatched: 7. The CDR3 reads CASSSRGTGDTEAFF. DNA of the CDR3: TGTGCCAGCAGCTCCAGGGGGACAGGAGACACTGAAGCTTTCTTT.

The V gene is TRBV6-4, the J gene TRBJ2-1; 12 nucleotides agree with TRBD2. The germline gives CDR1 MRHNA, CDR2 SNTAGT. The CDR3 extends over 14 amino acids. The trim removed 6 bases at V and 8 bases at J, leaving 5 bases unmatched. The CDR3 DNA sequence: TGTGCCAGCAGGACTAGCGGGAGTTTGTATGAGCAGTTCTTC. This encodes CASRTSGSLYEQFF.

The chain is built from TRBV27 and TRBJ1-1, with D uncertain. Germline values: CDR1 MNHEY, CDR2 SMNVEV (reference sequence). This CDR3 region has 15 residues. V lost 2 bases and J 1 base, leaving 11 bases between the germline ends. CDR3 in amino acids: CASSLNSGRNTEAFF. CDR3 coding DNA: TGTGCCAGCAGTTTAAATTCTGGCAGGAACACTGAAGCTTTCTTT.

This clone appeared once. Written as DNA, the CDR3 is TGTGCCAGTAGTATAGCAGGGGGAAAGATCTACGAGCAGTACTTC. Translated, it gives CASSIAGGKIYEQYF. This sequence joins TRBV19 and TRBJ2-7; 7 bases align to TRBD1. Looked up from germline, CDR1 is LNHDA and CDR2 is SQIVND (reference sequence). There are 15 residues in the CDR3. Trimming at V came to 1 base and at J to 3 bases, leaving 6 bases not matched to a gene.

The rearrangement links TRBV30 to TRBJ1-2; D perhaps matches TRBD1 (6 bases). Germline CDR1 and CDR2: GTSNPN and SVGIG (reference sequence). This CDR3 region has 13 residues. V lost 3 bases, J lost 6 bases, and 14 bases lay in between. The CDR3 DNA is TGTGCCTGGAGCCCGACAGGAGAACATGGCTACACCTTC. Its protein is CAWSPTGEHGYTF.

The chain uses TRBV7-9 and TRBJ2-7; 7 bases are a match to TRBD1. This CDR3 comprises 15 residues. Trimming at V came to 4 bases and at J to 3 bases, leaving 9 bases not matched to a gene. CDR1 SEHNR and CDR2 FQNEAQ come from the germline V gene (reference sequence). CDR3 in DNA: TGTGCCAGCAGCTCCCTGACAGGGAATGACTACGAGCAGTACTTC. Translated: CASSSLTGNDYEQYF.

The chain joins TRBV10-1 to TRBJ1-2; 8 bases are shared with TRBD1. Per the germline V gene, CDR1 is WNHNN and CDR2 is SYGVQD (reference sequence). The CDR3 runs 13 residues. J was trimmed by 7 bases and V by 4 bases; bases with no gene match: 5. In DNA form, the CDR3 reads TGCGCCAGCAGTGCCTGGACAGGGTCTGGCTACACCTTC. Translation: CASSAWTGSGYTF.

As for this clone: Sequence at one end of the junction differs from germline and may be a read error. The gene calls are TRBV10-3 and TRBJ1-2; D perhaps matches TRBD1 (5 bases). Per germline, CDR1 ENHRY and CDR2 SYGVKD. CDR3 length: 12 residues. The CDR3 loop reads CAISELQGHGSF. The CDR3 DNA sequence: TGTGCCATCAGTGAGCTCCAGGGCCATGGCTCCTTC.

This chain uses TRBV19 with TRBJ1-3; 7 bases are a match to TRBD1. The CDR3 totals 17 residues. CDR1 LNHDA and CDR2 SQIVND come from the germline V gene (reference sequence). V was clipped by 7 bases and J by 0 bases; unmatched bases: 12. As DNA, the CDR3 is TGTGCCAGTACCTCCGGGGACAGACGTCTCTCTGGAAACACCATATATTTT. As protein: CASTSGDRRLSGNTIYF.